These 20 T cell receptor beta chains share one sample of origin, sequenced in a study of blood T cell repertoires in COVID-19. Using immunoSEQ multiplex PCR, the repertoire was profiled, and TCRdb retains in-frame clones only, with some absent. Among 370,000 or so clones listed, 87% were seen once. Material for sequencing was PBMCs or T cells enriched from blood (not recorded which). These receptors came from a man aged 30 to 45 who had recovered from COVID-19.

The chain uses TRBV6-5 and TRBJ2-2; weak D call: TRBD1 (5 bases). This CDR3 is 15 amino acids long. The V end was cut by 1 base, the J end by 4 bases, with 10 bases between. Germline CDR1 reads MNHEY; CDR2 reads SVGAGI. CDR3 nucleotide sequence: TGTGCCAGCAGTTACTGGCAGGGTTCCACCGGGGAGCTGTTTTTT. Translated: CASSYWQGSTGELFF.

The J gene is TRBJ1-3, the V gene TRBV10-3, with D uncertain. Per germline, CDR1 ENHRY and CDR2 SYGVKD. This CDR3 comprises 16 residues. Trimming stripped 6 bases from V and 2 bases from J, with 17 bases between. CDR3 sequence (DNA): TGTGCCATCAGCCTTGGGCAGACGACCCCTGGAAACACCATATATTTT. This codes for CAISLGQTTPGNTIYF.

This clone was recorded a few times. The genes are TRBV5-1 and TRBJ2-7, with D possibly matching TRBD1 (6 bases). Germline V gives CDR1 SGHRS, CDR2 YFSETQ. CDR3 length: 14 amino acids. Trimming took 4 bases from V and 0 from J, leaving 11 bases between them. This chain's CDR3 is CASSVTGASYEQYF. Here the CDR3 DNA reads TGCGCCAGCAGCGTGACAGGTGCCTCCTACGAGCAGTACTTC.

As to this clone: Additional DNA sequences in this sample encode the identical CDR3. The rearrangement links TRBV6-1 to TRBJ1-5, with D unresolved. The V end was cut by 3 bases, the J end by 2 bases, with 8 bases between. Germline V lookup: CDR1 MNHNS, CDR2 SASEGT. This CDR3 is 14 amino acids long. CDR3 nucleotide sequence: TGTGCCAGCAGTGAGTCGGGAGGCAATCAGCCCCAGCATTTT. It encodes CASSESGGNQPQHF.

The DNA of the CDR3 is TGCGCCAGCAGTCCGAGGGACAGAGGAAAGGGGCAGTACTTC. This translates into CASSPRDRGKGQYF. The chain is built from TRBV23-1 and TRBJ2-7; 7 bases are a match to TRBD1. TRBV23-1 is annotated as an ORF whose role is uncertain. V trimming: 4 bases; J trimming: 9 bases; junction bases outside the gene matches: 12. The CDR3 loop spans 14 amino acids.

Worth noting for this clone: Its ends do not fully match the called genes, so a read error is possible. The genes are TRBV6-1 and TRBJ2-1, with 7 bases aligning to TRBD2. This CDR3 has 15 amino acids. Germline lookup yields CDR1 MNHNS and CDR2 SASEGT. The CDR3 here is CASSEGRGRYNEQFF. The CDR3 DNA follows: TGTGCCAGCAGCGAAGGGAGGGGACGTTACAATGAGCAGTTCTTC.

This chain connects TRBV18 to TRBJ1-6; a possible D gene is TRBD1 (6 bases). CDR3 length equals 15 residues. Germline V gene data show CDR1 as KGHSH and CDR2 as LQKENI. With 2 bases removed from V and 7 bases from J, the gap between germline ends came to 12 bases. DNA for the CDR3: TGTGCCAGCTCACCAAATTCTCAGGGGAATTCACCCCTCCACTTT. Translation: CASSPNSQGNSPLHF.

The genes are TRBV11-2 and TRBJ2-1, with unresolved D. This CDR3 is 15 amino acids long. V was shortened by 6 bases and J by 3 bases, with 15 bases between the two germline ends. The V gene's germline CDR1 is SGHAT and CDR2 FQNNGV. The CDR3 sequence is CASSPAGPRYNEQFF. As DNA, the CDR3 is TGTGCCAGCAGTCCCGCCGGTCCCCGCTACAATGAGCAGTTCTTC. Full variable domain (missing parts from reference TRBV11-2 and TRBJ2-1): EAGVAQSPRYKIIEKRQSVAFWCNPISGHATLYWYQQILGQGPKLLIQFQNNGVVDDSQLPKDRFSAERLKGVDSTLKIQPAKLEDSAVYLCASSPAGPRYNEQFFGPGTRLTVL.

The V and J genes are TRBV15 and TRBJ1-1, with a weak D call TRBD1 (5 bases). The CDR3 consists of 13 residues. CDR1 and CDR2 (germline): LNHNV, YYDKDF (reference sequence). V was pared by 11 bases and J by 3 bases, with 16 bases between. The CDR3 sequence is CAATVGGDTEAFF. In DNA form, the CDR3 reads TGTGCCGCGACTGTGGGGGGGGACACTGAAGCTTTCTTT.

The genes are TRBV30 and TRBJ2-7; 11 bases match TRBD1. V lost 3 bases and J lost 2; bases outside the gene matches: 6. This CDR3 is 15 amino acids long. Per the germline V gene, CDR1 is GTSNPN and CDR2 is SVGIG (reference sequence). The CDR3 nucleotides read TGTGCCTGGAGCCGGGACAGGGGGGGAGCCTACGAGCAGTACTTC. Translating gives CAWSRDRGGAYEQYF.

The chain is built from TRBV19 and TRBJ1-2, with D hard to call. V shed 6 bases and J shed 6 bases, with 14 bases lying between them. Germline-derived CDR1 and CDR2 are LNHDA and SQIVND (reference sequence). The CDR3 has 13 residues. DNA for the CDR3: TGTGCCAGTAGAAAACCTCCGGGAGATGGCTACACCTTC. Translation gives CASRKPPGDGYTF.

This rearrangement joins TRBV4-2 to TRBJ1-4; 9 positions match TRBD1. The V and J ends lost 0 bases and 6 bases, in that order; junction bases with no gene match: 2. CDR3 length: 15 amino acids. CDR1 is LGHNA and CDR2 is YNFKEQ in the germline V gene. CDR3 loop: CASSQDWTGDEKLFF. CDR3 sequence (DNA): TGTGCCAGCAGCCAAGATTGGACAGGGGATGAAAAACTGTTTTTT.

The J gene is TRBJ2-7, the V gene TRBV5-1; a possible D gene is TRBD1 (6 bases). CDR3 length: 13 amino acids. Germline CDR1 and CDR2: SGHRS and YFSETQ. V was clipped by 4 bases and J by 5 bases, with 13 bases between them. The CDR3 sequence: CASSLERGNEQYF. CDR3 sequence (DNA): TGCGCCAGCAGCCTGGAGAGGGGGAACGAGCAGTACTTC. Full variable domain (remainder filled in from reference TRBV5-1 and TRBJ2-7): KAGVTQTPRYLIKTRGQQVTLSCSPISGHRSVSWYQQTPGQGLQFLFEYFSETQRNKGNFPGRFSGRQFSNSRSEMNVSTLELGDSALYLCASSLERGNEQYFGPGTRLTVT.

The chain links TRBV2 to TRBJ1-4; D is uncertain. Germline CDR1 reads SNHLY; CDR2 reads FYNNEI. CDR3 length equals 16 residues. V lost 8 bases, J lost 4 bases, and 20 bases lay in between. CDR3 sequence: CASAEGTARVNEKLFF. The CDR3 DNA is TGTGCCAGCGCCGAGGGTACAGCCCGGGTTAATGAAAAACTGTTTTTT.

The V and J genes are TRBV5-5 and TRBJ2-2; tentative D call: TRBD1 (6 bases). From germline, CDR1 is SGHKS and CDR2 YYEKEE (reference sequence). This CDR3 contains 14 residues. Trimming removed 0 bases from V and 4 bases from J, with 7 bases in between. The CDR3 DNA follows: TGTGCCAGCAGCTTGGGGACAGCCACCGGGGAGCTGTTTTTT. Residues: CASSLGTATGELFF.

This rearrangement joins TRBV7-8 to TRBJ1-5; TRBD1 matches 10 bases. The germline gives CDR1 SGHVS, CDR2 FQNEAQ. V shed 5 bases, J shed 2 bases, and the junction held 6 bases outside the gene matches. The length of the CDR3 is 16 residues. The chain's CDR3 is CASSPLGTGGNQPQHF. CDR3 DNA: TGTGCCAGCAGCCCGTTAGGGACAGGGGGCAATCAGCCCCAGCATTTT.

V usage is TRBV6-6 and J usage is TRBJ1-4; no reliable D call. V lost 2 bases and J 4 bases, leaving 8 bases between the germline ends. The length of the CDR3 is 14 residues. CDR1 is MNHNY and CDR2 is SVGAGI in the germline V gene (reference sequence). The CDR3 DNA is TGTGCCAGCAGTTACGGGCAGCTTAATGAAAAACTGTTTTTT. It yields the protein CASSYGQLNEKLFF.

This sequence joins TRBV5-1 and TRBJ1-2, with unresolved D. This CDR3 has 16 residues. V lost 2 bases to trimming and J lost 3 bases, with 17 bases between them. Germline loops: CDR1 SGHRS, CDR2 YFSETQ. CDR3 DNA: TGCGCCAGCAGCTTATTCCCTTGGGGAGGCGACTATGGCTACACCTTC. This gives the protein CASSLFPWGGDYGYTF.

In this sample, this clone turned up once. The identical CDR3 is also encoded by other nucleotide sequences in the sample. The CDR3 region is CASSIGGRYGYTF. DNA for the CDR3: TGTGCCAGTAGTATCGGAGGGCGCTATGGCTACACCTTC. The genes are TRBV19 and TRBJ1-2; D call uncertain. In germline, CDR1 is LNHDA, CDR2 SQIVND (reference sequence). The V gene lost 3 bases and the J gene lost 4 bases, with 9 bases spanning the gap. The CDR3 has 13 residues.

This clone came up once. The chain employs TRBV20-1 and TRBJ2-7; maybe TRBD2 (5 bases). With 3 bases removed from V and 5 bases from J, the gap between germline ends came to 17 bases. The length of the CDR3 is 14 residues. Germline V gene data show CDR1 as DFQATT and CDR2 as SNEGSKA (reference sequence). DNA of the CDR3: TGCAGTGCTAGTCCCGGACTGAATCGAAACGAGCAGTACTTC. It translates to CSASPGLNRNEQYF.